This T cell receptor beta chain came from a study of CD8+ T cells in alopecia areata. The treatment denotes: oral pan-JAK inhibitor, 5-10 mg twice daily. Punch biopsies of lesional scalp, plus peripheral blood, were taken from alopecia areata patients. The ends were cut back, 0 bases at V and 10 bases at J, with 9 bases in the middle. The CDR3 length is 11 residues. Germline CDR1 is GTSNPN and CDR2 is SVGIG (reference sequence). cDNA serving as the sequencing template came from extracted, reverse transcribed RNA. Assay: immunoSEQ multiplex PCR; the TCRdb copy retains only in-frame clones and omits some. Here the sample spans more than 90,000 clones, roughly 63% being singletons. Study observations and caveats: Scalp sequencing also captures normal skin's resident alphabeta T cells.

As regards this clone: Its antigen remains unknown.

The chain combines TRBV30 with TRBJ1-2; no clear D gene. This sample comprised CD8+ T cells sorted from blood, obtained at week 4, from a patient treated with tofacitinib. The source of this sequence is a human donor with alopecia areata. The CDR3 DNA is TGTGCCTGGAGTGTAGAGGGAGTCTACACCTTC. Translation gives CAWSVEGVYTF.